This T cell receptor (beta chain) was observed in a study of molecular identifiers for immune sequencing clone quantification. Study-level points and caveats: With a barcode shared among identical TCR molecules, highly expanded clone sizes could be underestimated. Effector cells kept over 99% of their molecules in clones above 20 RNA copies, while naive cells kept under 1% there.

CD8+CD4-CCR7+CD45RA+ sorting gave the naive CD8 T cells. The length of the CDR3 is 14 residues. Previously described methods and listed TCR primers were used for bulk TCR libraries. Via MiXCR, TCRdb re-called the PCR reads, giving one row per CDR3 protein. The table records under 600,000 distinct CDR3 sequences, 25% of them present only once. On this clonotype itself: No antigen is known for it. A clone one base away is much larger, so this may be a read error.

The sequencing sample was made of naive CD8+ T cells from blood, with Jurkat cell RNA spiked in. Subset indicated: FACS-sorted CD8+CD4-CCR7+CD45RA+ naive T cells. The rearrangement joins TRBV12-3 or TRBV12-4 to TRBJ1-4; tentative D call: TRBD1 (6 bases). This sequence originates from a human donor in good health. Some libraries in this study had Jurkat cell RNA spiked in. The DNA of the CDR3 is TGTGCCTGCAGTTTGGAGGGGGTCGGTGAAAAACTGTTTTTT. Translated: CACSLEGVGEKLFF.